This passage covers 11 T cell receptor beta chains from one sample sequenced in a study of Ad26.COV2.S vaccination and SARS-CoV-2 variants. TCRdb's copy holds only in-frame clones and misses some; the assay was immunoSEQ multiplex PCR. This table holds 330,000 or so clones, 90% found once. Sample treatment: 19 received Ad26.COV2.S at low or high dose, single or two shots; a few received placebo; per-sample allocation not given. Samples analyzed were those drawn on day 63 after the first vaccine or placebo injection. Here the sequenced sample was peripheral blood, taken in a trial of Ad26.COV2.S vaccine versus placebo. These receptors were taken from a person aged 18-65 years who received the Ad26.COV2.S COVID-19 vaccine or a placebo.

This clone was picked up one time. The V call is TRBV18, the J call TRBJ1-1, with D unresolved. V lost 0 bases, J lost 1 base, and 6 bases lay in between. Looked up from germline, CDR1 is KGHSH and CDR2 is LQKENI. The CDR3 is made up of 14 amino acids. The CDR3 sequence is CASSPPNENTEAFF. The CDR3 region has the DNA TGTGCCAGCTCACCACCTAACGAGAACACTGAAGCTTTCTTT.

The chain links TRBV7-3 to TRBJ2-3; D call uncertain. In germline, CDR1 is SGHTA, CDR2 FQGTGA. Trimming stripped 3 bases from V and 4 bases from J, with 8 bases between. The length of the CDR3 is 13 residues. This CDR3 reads CASSFSRADTQYF. The CDR3 DNA sequence: TGTGCCAGCAGCTTCTCGAGAGCAGATACGCAGTATTTT.

The genes are TRBV28 and TRBJ1-2; 7 positions agree with TRBD1. With 3 bases clipped from V and 1 base from J, the junction kept 2 bases outside the gene matches. The CDR3 consists of 14 residues. Germline V CDR1 and CDR2: MDHEN, SYDVKM. As DNA, the CDR3 is TGTGCCAGCAGTTTCGGGACAGTTAACTATGGCTACACCTTC. Its protein product is CASSFGTVNYGYTF.

The J gene is TRBJ1-1, the V gene TRBV14, with D unclear. V shed 3 bases and J shed 2 bases, with 7 bases lying between them. The CDR3 has 13 amino acids. The germline V gene has CDR1 SGHDN and CDR2 FVKESK. For the CDR3, the DNA is TGTGCCAGCAGCCATCAGTTCAACACTGAAGCTTTCTTT. This codes for CASSHQFNTEAFF.

The gene calls are TRBV15 and TRBJ2-7, with 7 bases matching TRBD1. The germline V gene has CDR1 LNHNV and CDR2 YYDKDF (reference sequence). V was pared by 8 bases and J by 2 bases, with 12 bases of the junction left unmatched. The CDR3 runs to 15 residues. For the CDR3, the DNA is TGTGCCACCTCAACCCGGGACAGTGTACCCTACGAGCAGTACGTC. Translated: CATSTRDSVPYEQYV.

This clone was counted once. This chain joins TRBV7-9 and TRBJ1-3, with D perhaps TRBD1 (5 bases). The germline V gene encodes CDR1 SEHNR and CDR2 FQNEAQ (reference sequence). The CDR3 contains 14 residues. V was cut by 8 bases and J by 7 bases, with 18 bases left in between. The CDR3 spells CASGGDRLWNTIYF. DNA for the CDR3: TGTGCCAGCGGAGGGGACCGACTGTGGAACACCATATATTTT.

Details on this clone: One end of the junction is discordant with germline, which a read error may explain. This chain joins TRBV6-5 and TRBJ1-2; D is uncertain. Germline CDR1 reads MNHEY; CDR2 reads SVGAGI. The CDR3 is 15 amino acids. The DNA for the CDR3 is TGTGCCAGCAGTTACTCGTCCGGTTTTGGCGCAGTGCAAATCTTC. It specifies CASSYSSGFGAVQIF.

For this clone: The sample has other DNA sequences that encode this CDR3 too. The rearrangement links TRBV7-2 to TRBJ1-5; no reliable D call. The CDR3 has 14 residues. V was pared by 4 bases and J by 0 bases, with 7 bases between. The V gene's germline CDR1 is SGHTA and CDR2 FQGNSA. CDR3 loop: CASSSSDSNQPQHF. CDR3 DNA: TGTGCCAGCAGCTCCAGCGATAGCAATCAGCCCCAGCATTTT.

The chain joins TRBV11-3 to TRBJ2-3, with no clear D. Deletions cut 5 bases from V and 2 bases from J, with 11 bases between. Germline-derived CDR1 and CDR2 are SGHNT and YENEEA. The CDR3 has 14 amino acids. CDR3 region: CASSQDLNTDTQYF. The CDR3, as DNA: TGTGCCAGCAGCCAGGACCTAAACACAGATACGCAGTATTTT.

V is TRBV6-2 or TRBV6-3 and J is TRBJ2-7, with D perhaps matching TRBD1 or TRBD2 (5 bases each). Germline V gene data show CDR1 as MNHEY and CDR2 as SVGEGT. The V and J ends lost 4 bases and 3 bases respectively, with 16 bases between them. The CDR3 loop spans 15 amino acids. The CDR3 DNA reads as TGTGCCAGCAGTTCTCCGGGACGAGGGGACTACGAGCAGTACGTC. Translation gives CASSSPGRGDYEQYV.

This rearrangement joins TRBV10-3 to TRBJ2-6; tentatively, D is TRBD2 (6 bases). Trimming stripped 6 bases from V and 0 bases from J, with 21 bases between. Germline CDR1 and CDR2: ENHRY and SYGVKD. CDR3 size: 19 residues. The CDR3 here is CAISRALAGRYSGANVLTF. CDR3 DNA: TGTGCCATCAGCCGGGCCCTGGCGGGGCGATACTCTGGGGCCAACGTCCTGACTTTC.